One sample yielded the 32 T cell receptor beta chains listed below, sequenced in a study of identical twins. TCRdb reprocessed the 5' RACE reads via MiXCR and lists one record per CDR3 protein. The sample includes about 690,000 distinct CDR3 sequences, 6% to 6.5% of them seen just once. Material for sequencing was naive T cells sorted from blood. Source of these receptors: a man aged 18 to 29 in good health.

This clonotype has a count of ten or more. The V and J genes are TRBV20-1 and TRBJ2-7; D is perhaps TRBD2 (5 bases). Per germline, CDR1 DFQATT and CDR2 SNEGSKA (reference sequence). Trimming took 1 base from V and 0 from J, leaving 22 bases between them. The CDR3 sequence is 18 residues long. Here the CDR3 reads CSARVRAGSTLFSYEQYF. CDR3 coding DNA: TGCAGTGCTAGAGTAAGGGCGGGCTCAACCCTATTCTCCTACGAGCAGTACTTC.

The table lists this clonotype with many counts. The rearrangement links TRBV5-5 to TRBJ2-3; either TRBD1 or TRBD2 may fit D (5 bases each). V was clipped by 2 bases and J by 6 bases, with 10 bases between them. The CDR3 loop spans 13 amino acids. The V gene's germline CDR1 is SGHKS and CDR2 YYEKEE (reference sequence). CDR3 sequence reads: CASSFVGTDTQYF. CDR3 bases: TGTGCCAGCAGCTTCGTAGGGACGGATACGCAGTATTTT.

This clonotype was seen a handful of times. This chain uses TRBV3-1 with TRBJ2-3; D perhaps matches TRBD2 (6 bases). CDR3 length: 13 residues. CDR1 and CDR2 (germline): LGHDT, YNNKEL (reference sequence). The V end lost 4 bases, the J end lost 2 bases, and 7 bases lay between the germline ends. The CDR3 protein is CASSRGDTDTQYF. The CDR3 nucleotides are TGTGCCAGCAGCCGGGGGGACACAGATACGCAGTATTTT.

The chain is built from TRBV11-2 and TRBJ2-1; 10 nucleotides agree with TRBD2. After removal of 3 bases from V and 8 bases from J, the junction contained 10 bases not matched to a gene. CDR3 size: 16 residues. Germline loops: CDR1 SGHAT, CDR2 FQNNGV. CDR3 in amino acids: CASSFPLAGVGDEQFF. For the CDR3, the DNA is TGTGCCAGCAGCTTTCCCCTAGCGGGAGTTGGCGATGAGCAGTTCTTC.

This clonotype was counted many times. This chain joins TRBV5-6 and TRBJ2-1, with TRBD1 as a possible D gene (7 bases). Per the germline V gene, CDR1 is SGHDT and CDR2 is YYEEEE. This CDR3 has 17 amino acids. Trimming shortened V by 2 bases and J by 4 bases, and 19 bases separated the two germline ends. The CDR3 DNA sequence: TGTGCCAGCAGCTTAAGCGGGTCAGGGGGACTGTACAATGAGCAGTTCTTC. It translates to CASSLSGSGGLYNEQFF.

This clonotype was observed a few times. This chain uses TRBV19 with TRBJ2-3; maybe TRBD2 (6 bases). The V end was cut by 7 bases, the J end by 3 bases, with 8 bases between. Germline V gene sequence: CDR1 LNHDA, CDR2 SQIVND (reference sequence). This CDR3 spans 12 amino acids. The DNA for the CDR3 is TGTGCCAGTACGGCGGGGACAGATACGCAGTATTTT. It codes for CASTAGTDTQYF.

The chain's CDR3 is CASSPSDRWERSYEQYF. As DNA, the CDR3 is TGCGCCAGCAGCCCCTCGGATAGATGGGAACGCTCCTACGAGCAGTACTTC. The V gene is TRBV5-1, the J gene TRBJ2-7; D gene uncertain. The germline V gene encodes CDR1 SGHRS and CDR2 YFSETQ. The CDR3 has 17 amino acids. Deletions cut 4 bases from V and 0 bases from J, with 20 bases between.

The rearrangement links TRBV18 to TRBJ2-3; 7 positions match TRBD1. The length of the CDR3 is 14 residues. With 3 bases clipped from V and 6 bases from J, the junction kept 6 bases outside the gene matches. Germline values: CDR1 KGHSH, CDR2 LQKENI. The CDR3 nucleotides are TGTGCCAGCTCACCTTATGACAGGGTCGATACGCAGTATTTT. Protein product: CASSPYDRVDTQYF.

This clonotype was counted between two and nine times. The rearrangement joins TRBV20-1 to TRBJ1-5; D may be TRBD1 (6 bases). Trimming took 3 bases from V and 4 from J, leaving 16 bases between them. Germline assignment: CDR1 DFQATT and CDR2 SNEGSKA (reference sequence). The CDR3 is 15 amino acids. The CDR3 bases are TGCAGTGCTAGTTTATCGGGACACGTTAATCAGCCCCAGCATTTT. This sequence encodes CSASLSGHVNQPQHF.

This clonotype was recorded a few times. V is TRBV12-3 or TRBV12-4 and J is TRBJ2-7, with 10 nucleotides matching TRBD1. With V trimmed by 6 bases and J by 2 bases, 7 bases remained unmatched. This CDR3 contains 15 residues. As DNA, the CDR3 is TGTGCCAGCAGCCGACAGGGGGCTTTCGCCTACGAGCAGTACTTC. It codes for CASSRQGAFAYEQYF.

This chain connects TRBV20-1 to TRBJ2-7; maybe TRBD1 (5 bases). The CDR3 sequence is 12 residues long. Trimming took off 3 bases at V and 5 bases at J, with 11 bases between the two ends. Germline V CDR1 and CDR2: DFQATT, SNEGSKA (reference sequence). The CDR3 coding sequence is TGCAGTGCTAGTGACAAGACAGACGAGCAGTACTTC. It specifies CSASDKTDEQYF.

The table lists this clonotype with a few counts. The V and J genes are TRBV12-3 or TRBV12-4 and TRBJ2-2, with D uncertain. This CDR3 spans 15 amino acids. With 2 bases removed from V and 0 bases from J, the gap between germline ends came to 7 bases. The CDR3 spells CASSLNAANTGELFF. CDR3 sequence (DNA): TGTGCCAGCAGTTTAAACGCAGCGAACACCGGGGAGCTGTTTTTT.

This clonotype was recorded many times. The chain's CDR3 is CATSDWEDEQFF. CDR3 sequence (DNA): TGTGCCACCAGTGATTGGGAGGATGAGCAGTTCTTC. The chain links TRBV24-1 to TRBJ2-1, with D possibly TRBD2 on 6 matching bases. Germline V gives CDR1 KGHDR, CDR2 SFDVKD. There are 12 residues in the CDR3. The V end lost 2 bases, the J end lost 8 bases, and 6 bases lay between the germline ends.

This clonotype was counted only a few times. V and J are TRBV6-1 and TRBJ1-2; D remains ambiguous. V lost 7 bases and J lost 5, with 14 bases in between. The CDR3 totals 13 residues. Germline V gene lookup returns CDR1 MNHNS and CDR2 SASEGT. Here the CDR3 DNA reads TGTGCCAGCACCGACTACGGGATTTATGGCTACACCTTC. Amino acid sequence: CASTDYGIYGYTF.

There are many counts of this clonotype. The V and J genes are TRBV20-1 and TRBJ2-7; D may be TRBD1 (5 bases). V dropped 0 bases and J dropped 4 bases, with 10 bases sitting between them. This CDR3 spans 13 amino acids. Germline assignment: CDR1 DFQATT and CDR2 SNEGSKA (reference sequence). The CDR3 is CSARDDRVYEQYV. The CDR3, as DNA: TGCAGTGCTAGAGACGACAGAGTTTACGAGCAGTACGTC.

The chain couples TRBV27 to TRBJ2-5; D possibly corresponds to TRBD1 (5 bases). The V end was cut by 8 bases, the J end by 4 bases, with 14 bases between. The CDR3 loop spans 13 amino acids. Germline CDR1 and CDR2: MNHEY and SMNVEV (reference sequence). CDR3 bases: TGTGCCAGCGCCCCCCAGGGCCGAGAGACCCAGTACTTC. It codes for CASAPQGRETQYF.

The table lists this clonotype with a few counts. The chain joins TRBV7-6 to TRBJ2-1, with D unclear. CDR3 length equals 17 residues. The germline CDR1 and CDR2 sequences are SGHVS and FNYEAQ. V was cut by 1 base and J by 0 bases, with 13 bases left in between. In DNA form, the CDR3 reads TGTGCCAGCAGCTTAGATGGTCGGGTATACTCCTACAATGAGCAGTTCTTC. Amino acids: CASSLDGRVYSYNEQFF. The full variable domain, with the rest looked up from reference TRBV7-6 and TRBJ2-1, is GAGVSQSPRYKVTKRGQDVALRCDPISGHVSLYWYRQALGQGPEFLTYFNYEAQQDKSGLPNDRFSAERPEGSISTLTIQRTEQRDSAMYRCASSLDGRVYSYNEQFFGPGTRLTVL.

This clonotype was seen a few times. The chain has TRBV12-3 or TRBV12-4 and TRBJ1-5, with D hard to call. Trimming stripped 2 bases from V and 5 bases from J, with 7 bases between. The length of the CDR3 is 13 residues. CDR3 amino acids: CASSLKRHQPQHF. The CDR3, as DNA: TGTGCCAGCAGTTTAAAGAGGCATCAGCCCCAGCATTTT.

The chain couples TRBV7-2 to TRBJ1-5, with D uncertain. The germline CDR1 and CDR2 sequences are SGHTA and FQGNSA. The CDR3 is made up of 16 amino acids. The V end lost 2 bases, the J end lost 1 base, and 12 bases lay between the germline ends. Here the CDR3 reads CASSLRTSRSNQPQHF. The CDR3 nucleotides read TGTGCCAGCAGCTTACGTACCTCGAGGAGCAATCAGCCCCAGCATTTT.

This clonotype was counted a few times. The chain has TRBV28 and TRBJ2-5, with 12 bases identical to TRBD1. Germline loops: CDR1 MDHEN, CDR2 SYDVKM. The CDR3 loop spans 14 amino acids. Losses at the gene ends were 8 bases for V and 5 bases for J; bases not matched to a gene: 6. The CDR3 bases are TGTGCCAGCGCCTGGGACAGGGGGCCGGAGACCCAGTACTTC. Amino acids: CASAWDRGPETQYF.

This clonotype was recorded many times. The chain links TRBV20-1 to TRBJ2-2; D remains unclear. The CDR3 consists of 15 residues. V was cut by 1 base and J by 4 bases, with 13 bases left in between. In germline, CDR1 is DFQATT, CDR2 SNEGSKA (reference sequence). For the CDR3, the DNA is TGCAGTGCTAGAGCACTATATGACCCCACCGGGGAGCTGTTTTTT. It codes for CSARALYDPTGELFF.

This clonotype was counted only a few times. This rearrangement joins TRBV12-3 or TRBV12-4 to TRBJ2-3; D remains ambiguous. Trimming left V 3 bases short and J 2 bases short, with 9 bases between. The CDR3 is made up of 14 amino acids. CDR3 protein: CASSFTGDTDTQYF. DNA of the CDR3: TGTGCCAGCAGTTTTACGGGTGACACAGATACGCAGTATTTT.

The chain uses TRBV12-3 or TRBV12-4 and TRBJ1-3; possibly TRBD1 for D (5 bases). The CDR3 consists of 15 residues. The V and J ends lost 3 bases and 3 bases respectively, with 12 bases between them. The CDR3 region is CASSFRGGSGNTIYF. CDR3 DNA: TGTGCCAGCAGTTTCCGGGGCGGGAGTGGAAACACCATATATTTT.

In its sample, this clonotype was seen many times. V is TRBV12-3 or TRBV12-4 and J is TRBJ2-1; D remains unclear. V was trimmed by 3 bases and J by 14 bases, leaving 11 bases between them. The CDR3 consists of 11 residues. The CDR3: CASSFVGFEFF. Written as DNA, the CDR3 is TGTGCCAGCAGTTTTGTAGGGTTCGAGTTCTTC.

This clonotype has a handful of counts. The rearrangement uses TRBV7-7 and TRBJ2-5, with D hard to call. The CDR3 is made up of 13 amino acids. Germline values: CDR1 SSHAT, CDR2 FNYEAQ (reference sequence). V dropped 5 bases and J dropped 4 bases, with 11 bases sitting between them. The CDR3 protein is CASSTQSGETQYF. The DNA for the CDR3 is TGTGCCAGCAGCACCCAATCGGGAGAGACCCAGTACTTC.

This clonotype appeared many times. This sequence joins TRBV20-1 and TRBJ2-5; 9 positions match TRBD1. The germline CDR1 and CDR2 sequences are DFQATT and SNEGSKA (reference sequence). Trimming at V came to 0 bases and at J to 1 base, leaving 3 bases not matched to a gene. CDR3 length: 15 residues. CDR3 bases: TGCAGTGCTAGAGATCCGACAGGGGGCCAAGAGACCCAGTACTTC. Its translation is CSARDPTGGQETQYF.

In this sample, this clonotype turned up many times. The chain recombines TRBV20-1 with TRBJ1-1; D perhaps matches TRBD1 (5 bases). The CDR3 spans 14 residues. From germline, CDR1 is DFQATT and CDR2 SNEGSKA (reference sequence). V lost 2 bases and J 1 base, leaving 11 bases between the germline ends. As DNA, the CDR3 is TGCAGTGCTAGATCGGGGGGTCCGAACACTGAAGCTTTCTTT. Protein: CSARSGGPNTEAFF.

This rearrangement joins TRBV19 to TRBJ1-5; 7 nucleotides align to TRBD1. This CDR3 is 16 amino acids long. Germline CDR1 and CDR2: LNHDA and SQIVND (reference sequence). Trimming at V came to 5 bases and at J to 3 bases, leaving 10 bases not matched to a gene. The CDR3 sequence: CASSLGQANINQPQHF. The CDR3 nucleotides are TGTGCCAGTAGTCTCGGACAGGCTAACATCAATCAGCCCCAGCATTTT.

The rearrangement links TRBV29-1 to TRBJ2-2, with D tentatively TRBD1 (6 bases). Trimming took 6 bases from V and 6 from J, leaving 23 bases between them. CDR3 size: 16 residues. The germline CDR1 and CDR2 sequences are SQVTM and ANQGSEA. The DNA of the CDR3 is TGCAGCGTCCGGGGTAAGGGGACAAAAGGCTCCGGGGAGCTGTTTTTT. This translates into CSVRGKGTKGSGELFF.

This clonotype was counted only a few times. The genes are TRBV20-1 and TRBJ2-3; D possibly uses TRBD1 or TRBD2 (5 bases each). V lost 6 bases, J lost 4 bases, and 17 bases lay in between. Germline CDR1 and CDR2: DFQATT and SNEGSKA (reference sequence). This CDR3 spans 14 amino acids. The CDR3 loop is CSAPGLQGADTQYF. The CDR3 nucleotides read TGCAGTGCCCCCGGACTGCAGGGCGCAGATACGCAGTATTTT.

This clonotype was recorded at least ten times. The chain's CDR3 is CASSPMRGPYSNQPQHF. Here the CDR3 DNA reads TGTGCCAGCAGCCCGATGAGGGGCCCATATAGCAATCAGCCCCAGCATTTT. The chain links TRBV7-8 to TRBJ1-5; maybe TRBD1 (5 bases). From germline, CDR1 is SGHVS and CDR2 FQNEAQ. This CDR3 contains 17 residues. V gave up 5 bases and J gave up 0 bases, with 17 bases separating them.

This clonotype was observed a few times. The rearrangement joins TRBV20-1 to TRBJ2-7; D gene ambiguous. V lost 4 bases, J lost 4 bases, and 17 bases lay in between. The CDR3 length is 14 residues. Germline values: CDR1 DFQATT, CDR2 SNEGSKA (reference sequence). The chain's CDR3 is CSATETLVTYEQYF. CDR3 bases: TGCAGTGCTACCGAGACACTGGTGACGTACGAGCAGTACTTC.